Below are 7 T cell receptor beta chains sequenced from a single sample in a study of cytomegalovirus exposure and HLA in healthy donors. Some clones are missing from TCRdb's copy, which holds only in-frame ones; the method was immunoSEQ multiplex PCR. Among about 150,000 clones listed, 85% to 90% were seen once. Sequencing was done on a sample of PBMCs. These receptors were obtained from a human donor in good health.

The rearrangement links TRBV4-3 to TRBJ2-1, with 12 bases that match TRBD2. This CDR3 is 19 amino acids long. Germline CDR1 and CDR2: LGHNA and YSLEER. V lost 0 bases to trimming and J lost 0 bases; unmatched junction nucleotides: 6. CDR3 sequence: CASSQETPLAGGSYNEQFF. Written as DNA, the CDR3 is TGCGCCAGCAGCCAAGAAACCCCACTAGCGGGGGGCTCCTACAATGAGCAGTTCTTC.

This clone was seen a few times. The V gene is TRBV25-1, the J gene TRBJ1-2; weak D call: TRBD1 (5 bases). Germline CDR1 and CDR2: MGHDK and SYGVNS. This CDR3 is built from 13 residues. V lost 3 bases and J lost 4, with 9 bases in between. CDR3 region: CASSDQGIYGYTF. CDR3 nucleotides: TGTGCCAGCAGTGACCAGGGAATCTATGGCTACACCTTC.

This chain joins TRBV7-2 and TRBJ1-2, with D perhaps TRBD1 (6 bases). Germline values: CDR1 SGHTA, CDR2 FQGNSA. Deletions cut 5 bases from V and 6 bases from J, with 16 bases between. The CDR3 extends over 14 amino acids. CDR3 protein: CASSPLRGGDGYTF. Here the CDR3 DNA reads TGTGCCAGCAGCCCTCTGAGGGGGGGGGATGGCTACACCTTC.

This sequence joins TRBV10-3 and TRBJ1-2; D perhaps matches TRBD1 (5 bases). Germline V lookup: CDR1 ENHRY, CDR2 SYGVKD. Between the trimmed V and J ends, which lost 3 bases and 6 bases, there was a span of 8 bases. The CDR3 contains 12 residues. This CDR3 reads CAISDREDGYTF. As DNA, the CDR3 is TGTGCCATCAGTGACAGGGAGGATGGCTACACCTTC.

V is TRBV7-2 and J is TRBJ1-1; a weak D match, TRBD1 (6 bases). The CDR3 covers 12 residues. Germline values: CDR1 SGHTA, CDR2 FQGNSA. Trimming pared 5 bases from V and 6 bases from J, leaving 10 bases between. The CDR3 loop is CASSPGGPEAFF. In DNA form, the CDR3 reads TGTGCCAGCAGCCCCGGGGGGCCTGAAGCTTTCTTT.

The chain joins TRBV7-9 to TRBJ1-6; no definite D call. V lost 2 bases, J lost 8 bases, and 4 bases lay in between. The CDR3 covers 12 residues. Looked up from germline, CDR1 is SEHNR and CDR2 is FQNEAQ (reference sequence). The CDR3: CASSLPDSPLHF. CDR3 DNA sequence: TGTGCCAGCAGCTTACCAGATTCACCCCTCCACTTT.

V gene TRBV6-6 combines with J gene TRBJ2-1; 10 bases agree with TRBD2. Germline trimming cut 2 bases from V and 7 bases from J; bases unmatched to any gene: 8. From germline, CDR1 is MNHNY and CDR2 SVGAGI (reference sequence). The CDR3 has 16 residues. Written as DNA, the CDR3 is TGTGCCAGCAGTTACGTCGTCCTAGCGGGAGTGAATGAGCAGTTCTTC. Amino acids: CASSYVVLAGVNEQFF.